This TCR beta chain was retrieved from a study of regulatory T cells in long-lasting Graves disease. V shed 3 bases and J shed 3 bases, with 18 bases lying between them. Germline CDR1 is MNHNS and CDR2 is SASEGT. This CDR3 comprises 16 residues. As to time point: newly diagnosed GD, antithyroid drugs for less than 3 months. The authors made the TCR library using RNA they extracted from PBMCs. HTBI primers from iRepertoire and Arm-PCR of CDR3 regions yielded the TCR beta libraries. TCRdb re-derived calls from the multiplex PCR reads in MiXCR, one entry per CDR3 protein. The data show about 620,000 distinct CDR3 sequences, 16% seen once. The data also belong to a second study, concerning T cells in Graves' hyperthyroidism and ophthalmopathy.

This sequence joins TRBV6-1 and TRBJ2-7, with TRBD2 as a possible D gene (5 bases). The clonotype was recovered from a woman between 25 and 40 years old with Graves disease. Sequencing was performed on peripheral blood mononuclear cells (PBMCs), taken at new diagnosis, from a patient treated with antithyroid drugs. The chain's CDR3 is CASSEGRRRSNYEQYF. In DNA form, the CDR3 reads TGTGCCAGCAGTGAGGGCCGACGGAGGTCCAACTACGAGCAGTACTTC.